The rows below give T cell receptor beta chains drawn from one sample of a study of T cells after posttransplantation cyclophosphamide. Profiling relied on immunoSEQ multiplex PCR, and the TCRdb table lists in-frame clones only, not all of them. Of about 30,000 clones in the sample, roughly 90% were seen once. Material for sequencing was naive CD4+ T cells sorted from blood. Receptor source: a man in his thirties or forties in good health and a related stem cell transplant donor. CDR3s include the opening cysteine and the closing phenylalanine or tryptophan. D genes are given only for firm matches. Part of the rows lack a size; the others show once, few, many or a class for expanded clones.

>TRBD1|-|TRBJ1-1|TRBV4-2
TGTGCCAGCAGCCAAGATGAAGGGACAGGGGAATTGAGTACTGAAGCTTTCTTT
CASSQDEGTGELSTEAFF
>-|-|TRBJ1-1|TRBV2
TGTGCCAGCAGCCACCGACAAACTGAAGCTTTCTTT
CASSHRQTEAFF
>TRBD1|once|TRBJ2-1|TRBV29-1
TGCAGCGGAGGACAGGGCGGTGAGCAGTTCTTC
CSGGQGGEQFF
>-|-|TRBJ1-6|TRBV27
TGTGCCAGCAGAACGGGTGTCTATAATTCACCCCTCCACTTT
CASRTGVYNSPLHF
>TRBD1|-|TRBJ1-5|TRBV29-1
TGCAGCGTCGGGACAGGGACCAATCAGCCCCAGCATTTT
CSVGTGTNQPQHF
>TRBD2|-|TRBJ2-1|TRBV7-8
TGTGCCAGCAGCCGGTCTGGGCGGGGGGGATACAATGAGCAGTTCTTC
CASSRSGRGGYNEQFF
>TRBD1|-|TRBJ2-3|TRBV5-1
TGCGCCAGCAGCCCGGGACAGAGCACAGATACGCAGTATTTT
CASSPGQSTDTQYF
>-|-|TRBJ2-3|TRBV6-1
TGTGCCAGCAGTAAAGGGGGGGGATGGGACACAGATACGCAGTATTTT
CASSKGGGWDTDTQYF
>-|-|TRBJ2-7|TRBV18
TGTGCCAGCTCACCGGCTCCGGGATTGGGGAATTCCGAGCAGTACTTC
CASSPAPGLGNSEQYF
>TRBD1|-|TRBJ1-2|TRBV19
TGTGCCAGTAGCCACAGTACCGGGACAGTGGTGTATGGCTACACCTTC
CASSHSTGTVVYGYTF
>-|-|TRBJ2-4|TRBV7-9
TGTGCCAGCAGCTTAGCGGGGGGGGCGCAGTACTTC
CASSLAGGAQYF
>TRBD2|-|TRBJ2-7|TRBV6-1
TGTGCCAGCAGTGTGGGACTAGCGGGGGACGAGCAGTACTTC
CASSVGLAGDEQYF
>TRBD1|-|TRBJ2-7|TRBV6-6
TGTGCCAGCTCCGACAGGGTCTACGAGCAGTACTTC
CASSDRVYEQYF
>-|-|TRBJ1-6|TRBV6-1
TGTGCCAGCAGTGACACGAGCCCAGGGTTGAGCTCCTATAATTCACCCCTCCACTTT
CASSDTSPGLSSYNSPLHF
>-|few|TRBJ1-3|TRBV11-2
TGTGCCAGCAGCCCGGGGAGGGGCTCTGGAAACACCATATATTTT
CASSPGRGSGNTIYF
>-|-|TRBJ2-7|TRBV6-7
TGTGCCAGCAGACAGAGGGGGACCGAGAGGAGCCACGAGCAGTACTTC
CASRQRGTERSHEQYF
>TRBD1|-|TRBJ2-1|TRBV10-3
TGTGCCATCAGCCCGTCCCCAGGGGGCTCCTACAATGAGCAGTTCTTC
CAISPSPGGSYNEQFF
>TRBD1|-|TRBJ1-1|TRBV6-5
TGTGCCAGCAGCAGGACAGGGATGAACACTGAAGCTTTCTTT
CASSRTGMNTEAFF
>TRBD2|-|TRBJ2-5|TRBV6-5
TGTGCCAGCACCCGGGGGGGCTGGGAGACCCAGTACTTC
CASTRGGWETQYF
>TRBD1|-|TRBJ2-1|TRBV9
TGTGCCAGCAGCCCTTGGGGACAGGGGAATGAGCAGTTCTTC
CASSPWGQGNEQFF
>-|-|TRBJ1-2|TRBV6-1
TGTGCCAGCAGTTCGCAGGGATTGAACTATGGCTACACCTTC
CASSSQGLNYGYTF
>-|-|TRBJ2-3|TRBV19
TGTGCCAGTAGTGTTACCATACAGACAGATACGCAGTATTTT
CASSVTIQTDTQYF
>-|-|TRBJ1-1|TRBV4-3
TGCGCCAGCAGCCAAGATAACGGTATGAACACTGAAGCTTTCTTT
CASSQDNGMNTEAFF
>-|-|TRBJ2-7|TRBV5-1
TGCGCCAGCAGCTCTCTCGGGTCCTCCTACGAGCAGTACTTC
CASSSLGSSYEQYF
>TRBD1|-|TRBJ1-6|TRBV19
TGTGCCAGTAGTTCGGGACAGCTTAATTCACCCCTCCACTTT
CASSSGQLNSPLHF
>TRBD1|few|TRBJ1-5|TRBV5-6
TGTGCCAGCAGCTTGGGGGACAGGGGAAGACAGCCCCAGCATTTT
CASSLGDRGRQPQHF
>-|once|TRBJ1-2|TRBV21-1
TGTGCCAGCAGCCTCTTGGGCCTGGGTGGCTACACCTTC
CASSLLGLGGYTF
>TRBD1|-|TRBJ2-2|TRBV15
TGTGCCACCAGCAGAGATCTGTTGGGACAGGGGGGTACCGGGGAGCTGTTTTTT
CATSRDLLGQGGTGELFF
>-|once|TRBJ2-5|TRBV9
TGTGCCAGCAGCGTCTCCGGGGACCAAGAGACCCAGTACTTC
CASSVSGDQETQYF
>-|-|TRBJ1-1|TRBV7-8
TGTGCCAGCAGCTTAGCCCCCAGGGGAAGGAACACTGAAGCTTTCTTT
CASSLAPRGRNTEAFF
>-|-|TRBJ1-2|TRBV2
TGTGCCAGCACACGGGAGGCCTCGACGCGGGGCTACACCTTC
CASTREASTRGYTF
>TRBD1|-|TRBJ1-2|TRBV7-3
TGTGCCAGCAGCCCGGGGACAGGGGGACATGGCTACACCTTC
CASSPGTGGHGYTF
>-|-|TRBJ2-1|TRBV5-1
TGCGCCAGCAGTTCTGTAGGACAGTCTTACAATGAGCAGTTCTTC
CASSSVGQSYNEQFF
>TRBD1|-|TRBJ1-5|TRBV6-6
TGTGCCAGCAGTCCGCCGGGACAGGGTCAGCCCCAGCATTTT
CASSPPGQGQPQHF
>TRBD1|-|TRBJ2-7|TRBV6-6
TGTGCCAGCAGTTACTTGGGACAGGGAAACGAGCAGTACTTC
CASSYLGQGNEQYF
>TRBD2|-|TRBJ2-3|TRBV15
TGTGCCACCAGCACTCCCGGCGGGGGAACAGATACGCAGTATTTT
CATSTPGGGTDTQYF
>-|-|TRBJ1-1|TRBV28
TGTGCCAGCAGTTTCGGACTGTTTGAAGCTTTCTTT
CASSFGLFEAFF
>TRBD2|-|TRBJ2-1|TRBV6-5
TGTGCCAGCAGTCCGGGACTAGCGGGGGGGCGACAGTTCTTC
CASSPGLAGGRQFF
>-|-|TRBJ2-7|TRBV9
TGTGCCAGCAGCGCCGTCTTCCCCTCCTACGAGCAGTACTTC
CASSAVFPSYEQYF
>TRBD1|once|TRBJ2-3|TRBV6-5
TGTGCCAGCAGTTACGGGACAGGCACAGATACGCAGTATTTT
CASSYGTGTDTQYF
>TRBD2|-|TRBJ2-1|TRBV7-9
TGTGCCAGCAGCTTATTGGCGGGGGGCCTTGGGGAGCAGTTCTTC
CASSLLAGGLGEQFF
>-|-|TRBJ2-2|TRBV18
TGTGCCAGCTCACCCAGACTACCGGATTCCGGGGAGCTGTTTTTT
CASSPRLPDSGELFF
>-|-|TRBJ1-1|TRBV9
TGTGCCAGCAGCCCGCTGAGAGCGGTTGGCACTGAAGCTTTCTTT
CASSPLRAVGTEAFF
>TRBD1|-|TRBJ1-5|TRBV28
TGTGCCAGCAGTCCTAGGGACAGGGGTCAGCCCCAGCATTTT
CASSPRDRGQPQHF
>TRBD1|-|TRBJ2-7|TRBV19
TGTGCCAGTAGTATTGGGACAGGGTACGAGCAGTACTTC
CASSIGTGYEQYF
>TRBD2|-|TRBJ2-1|TRBV9
TGTGCCAGCAGCGTAGAACTAGCGGACTTCTTCAAGGAGCAGTTCTTC
CASSVELADFFKEQFF
>TRBD2|once|TRBJ2-5|TRBV5-1
TGCGCCAGCAGCACAGCGGGACAAGAGACCCAGTACTTC
CASSTAGQETQYF
>-|-|TRBJ1-1|TRBV6-1
TGTGCCAGCAGTGGACCCGTCAGGGGATACGCTTTCTTT
CASSGPVRGYAFF
>TRBD1|-|TRBJ2-1|TRBV6-5
TGTGCCAGCAGTTACTCGATGGACAGGGGATACAATGAGCAGTTCTTC
CASSYSMDRGYNEQFF
>TRBD1|-|TRBJ1-1|TRBV14
TGTGCCAGCAGCCCCCAGGGACAGGTCCCAAGGGACACTGAAGCTTTCTTT
CASSPQGQVPRDTEAFF
>TRBD2|-|TRBJ2-7|TRBV5-1
TGCGCCAGCAGCTGGAGGACTAGCGGGGGCAAGTACGAGCAGTACTTC
CASSWRTSGGKYEQYF